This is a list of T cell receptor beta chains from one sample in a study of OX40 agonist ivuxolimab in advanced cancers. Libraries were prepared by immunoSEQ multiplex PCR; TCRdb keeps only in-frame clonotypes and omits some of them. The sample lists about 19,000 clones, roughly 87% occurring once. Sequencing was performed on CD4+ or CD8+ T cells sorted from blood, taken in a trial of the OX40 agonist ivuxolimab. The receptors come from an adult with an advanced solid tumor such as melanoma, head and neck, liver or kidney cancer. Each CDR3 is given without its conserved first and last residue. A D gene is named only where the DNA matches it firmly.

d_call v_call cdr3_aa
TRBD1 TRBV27 ASSRTGAYEQY
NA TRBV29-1 SAPGRNTGELF
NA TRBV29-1 SVEDRSSYNEQF
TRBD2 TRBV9 ASSVASGLSSYNEQF
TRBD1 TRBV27 ASSLRGPETQY
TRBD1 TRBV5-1 ASRDRAYEQY
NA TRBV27 ASSPAGGAYEQY
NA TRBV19 ASSMAGTTYEQY
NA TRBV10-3 ATGGGMWTDTQY
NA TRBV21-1 ASSSFRQLNTEAF
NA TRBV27 ASAGAWEQY
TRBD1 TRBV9 ASSATGSLSYEQY
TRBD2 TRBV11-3 ASSLGLAGPPNTGELF
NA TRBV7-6 ASSLPGSFPYNEQF
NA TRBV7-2 ASSPLGGRNTEAF
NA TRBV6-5 ASGLSGLYYEQY
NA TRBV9 ASSPRSGTIY
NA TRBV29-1 SVADYLNVLT
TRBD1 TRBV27 ASSSGTASLSETQY
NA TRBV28 AITRDRSSAYG
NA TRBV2 ASTGGISYEQY
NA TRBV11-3 ASSPEPVYGYT
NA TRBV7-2 ASSHDYYNEQF